This record concerns one TCR beta chain sequence. Antigen: not known. The sample belongs to a study of T cells in Graves' hyperthyroidism and ophthalmopathy. Amplification targeted TCR beta CDR3 regions from RNA transcripts. Initially, a first-round RT-PCR of the TCR CDR3 employed the HTBI primer set. TCRdb re-called the multiplex PCR reads with MiXCR, one entry per CDR3 protein. In the table there are around 700,000 distinct CDR3 sequences, roughly 20% of which are singletons. Study findings and constraints: Ophthalmopathy was distinguished from stable hyperthyroidism by 13 V-J signatures. Blood also carried most thyroid clonotypes expanded above 0.001. Before onset, ophthalmopathy was predicted by the model a median about 6.2 months earlier.

The sample of blood was obtained at first hyperthyroidism diagnosis (before any ophthalmopathy symptoms). The CDR3 is made up of 16 amino acids. V gave up 4 bases and J gave up 9 bases, with 20 bases separating them. From germline, CDR1 is SGDLS and CDR2 YYNGEE. The clonotype originates from a woman in her 50s with Graves' hyperthyroidism that later progressed to Graves' ophthalmopathy. The chain joins TRBV9 to TRBJ1-6; D gene ambiguous. Sample: blood. The DNA of the CDR3 is TGTGCCAGCAGCCCCCTCGAGGGTCGGGTTTCTTCACCCCTCCACTTT. Protein: CASSPLEGRVSSPLHF.